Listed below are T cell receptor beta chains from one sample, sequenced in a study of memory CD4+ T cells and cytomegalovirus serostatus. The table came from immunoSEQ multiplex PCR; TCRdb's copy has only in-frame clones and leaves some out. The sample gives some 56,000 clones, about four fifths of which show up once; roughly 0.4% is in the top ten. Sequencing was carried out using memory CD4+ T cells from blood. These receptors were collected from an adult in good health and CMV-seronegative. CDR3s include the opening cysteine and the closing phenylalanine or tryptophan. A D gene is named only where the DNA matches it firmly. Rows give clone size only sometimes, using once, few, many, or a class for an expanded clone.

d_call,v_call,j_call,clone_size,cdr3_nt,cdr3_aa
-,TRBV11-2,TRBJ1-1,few,TGTGCCAGCACCCCGGGGGCGGGGAACACTGAAGCTTTCTTT,CASTPGAGNTEAFF
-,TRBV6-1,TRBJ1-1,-,TGTGCCAGCAGTGAGCAGGCGACAACTGAAGCTTTCTTT,CASSEQATTEAFF
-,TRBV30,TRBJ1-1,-,TGTGCCTGGAGTGTCTGGACCAACACTGAAGCTTTCTTT,CAWSVWTNTEAFF
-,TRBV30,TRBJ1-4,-,TGTGCCTGGGACCTGGGGGCAACTAATGAAAAACTGTTTTTT,CAWDLGATNEKLFF
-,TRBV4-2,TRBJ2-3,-,TGTGCCAGCAGCCAAGGGACAGTTGATGATACGCAGTATTTT,CASSQGTVDDTQYF
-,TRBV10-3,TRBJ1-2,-,TGTGCCATCAGTGAGTCCACGACGGGCTACACCTTC,CAISESTTGYTF
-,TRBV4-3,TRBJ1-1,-,TGCGCCAGCAGCCAAGCCCCAGGGACTGAAGCTTTCTTT,CASSQAPGTEAFF
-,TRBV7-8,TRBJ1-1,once,TGTGCCAGCAGCTTAGCGCGAGACAGGCGCATTTACACTGAAGCTTTCTTT,CASSLARDRRIYTEAFF
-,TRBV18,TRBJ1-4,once,TGTGCCAGCTCACAGTGGGGGGTGGCCCGACGGAATGAAAAACTGTTTTTT,CASSQWGVARRNEKLFF
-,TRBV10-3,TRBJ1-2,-,TGTGCCATCACTTCGGACGTCGGGAACTATGGCTACACCTTC,CAITSDVGNYGYTF
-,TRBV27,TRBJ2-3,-,TGTGCCAGCAGTTTGTCAGGTCGGCCAGGGGTACTGTCGAGCACAGATACGCAGTATTTT,CASSLSGRPGVLSSTDTQYF
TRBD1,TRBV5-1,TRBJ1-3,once,TGCGCCAGCTCAGGGCAGGGGACAGCGGGAAACACCATATATTTT,CASSGQGTAGNTIYF
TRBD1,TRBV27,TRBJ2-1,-,TGTGCCAGCAGTTCCCAACAGGGGGCCTACAATGAGCAGTTCTTC,CASSSQQGAYNEQFF
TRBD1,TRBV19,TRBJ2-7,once,TGTGCCAGTAGTAGCAGCTGGACAGGTGCCTACGAGCAGTACTTC,CASSSSWTGAYEQYF
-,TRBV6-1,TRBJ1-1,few,TGTGCCAGCAAGGCAGCTTTCTTT,CASKAAFF
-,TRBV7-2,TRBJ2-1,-,TGTGCCAGCAGCTTAGCAGCAGCAACCTACAATGAGCAGTTCTTC,CASSLAAATYNEQFF
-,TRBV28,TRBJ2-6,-,TGTGCCAGCAGTTTAACCTTCTCTGGGGCCAACGTCCTGACTTTC,CASSLTFSGANVLTF
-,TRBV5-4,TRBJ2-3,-,TGTGCCAGCAGCAGCCGGGACGGCAGCACAGATACGCAGTATTTT,CASSSRDGSTDTQYF
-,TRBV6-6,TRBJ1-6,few,TGTGCCAGCAGCCCACCCGGGGAAGAATCACCCCTCCACTTT,CASSPPGEESPLHF